Shown below are 22 T cell receptor beta chains from a single sample sequenced in a study of long-term antiretroviral therapy in people with HIV. They ran version v3.0 of the immunoSEQ assay at survey level. The method was immunoSEQ multiplex PCR; TCRdb's version includes in-frame clones alone and lacks a portion of them. Of fewer than 40,000 clones in the sample, 75% to 90% are singletons; the top ten hold about 4.2%. Sequenced material: unsorted PBMCs, taken just before starting antiretroviral therapy. The source is a woman younger than 35 with HIV.

The V gene is TRBV7-6, the J gene TRBJ2-4; 8 bases are a match to TRBD1. Germline V gives CDR1 SGHVS, CDR2 FNYEAQ. Unmatched junction bases numbered 11, after V lost 5 bases and J lost 8 bases. The CDR3 is 15 amino acids. CDR3 bases: TGTGCCAGCAGCCTCGGGACAGGCTGGGGGGACATTCAGTACTTC. Translation gives CASSLGTGWGDIQYF.

The chain combines TRBV28 with TRBJ1-5; unclear D gene. The CDR3 is 14 residues long. Trimming shortened V by 4 bases and J by 1 base, and 8 bases separated the two germline ends. Germline assignment: CDR1 MDHEN and CDR2 SYDVKM. CDR3 bases: TGTGCCAGCAGTTCACTGTGGAGCAATCAGCCCCAGCATTTT. Amino acids: CASSSLWSNQPQHF.

The chain carries TRBV19 and TRBJ1-4, with D hard to call. Germline assignment: CDR1 LNHDA and CDR2 SQIVND (reference sequence). V lost 7 bases, J lost 8 bases, and 23 bases lay in between. CDR3 length: 16 amino acids. CDR3 sequence (DNA): TGTGCCAGTATGGACCAGGCGGCCATTGGACTAGAAAAACTGTTTTTT. Protein: CASMDQAAIGLEKLFF.

The chain has TRBV7-2 and TRBJ2-3; D unclear. The V end lost 0 bases, the J end lost 2 bases, and 0 bases lay between the germline ends. Germline V gene data show CDR1 as SGHTA and CDR2 as FQGNSA. The CDR3 is 12 residues long. The CDR3 sequence is CASSLATDTQYF. CDR3 nucleotides: TGTGCCAGCAGCTTAGCCACAGATACGCAGTATTTT.

The chain recombines TRBV21-1 with TRBJ2-7. TRBV21-1 represents a pseudogene. The CDR3 contains 14 residues. This CDR3 is CASTLTGRGYEQYF. CDR3 in DNA: TGTGCCAGCACCCTGACAGGGAGGGGGTACGAGCAGTACTTC.

The DNA of the CDR3 is TGTGCCAGCAGTGAAGCAAGTGCGATCTTCGAAGCTTTCTTT. Amino acids: CASSEASAIFEAFF. This chain links TRBV6-1 with TRBJ1-1; unclear D gene. This CDR3 is built from 14 residues. The germline gives CDR1 MNHNS, CDR2 SASEGT. Trimming stripped 0 bases from V and 8 bases from J, with 13 bases between.

The genes are TRBV4-3 and TRBJ2-5; D perhaps matches TRBD1 (5 bases). The V end lost 0 bases, the J end lost 4 bases, and 9 bases lay between the germline ends. The germline CDR1 and CDR2 sequences are LGHNA and YSLEER. The CDR3 has 14 residues. Written as DNA, the CDR3 is TGCGCCAGCAGCCAAGATACCCAGGGAGAGACCCAGTACTTC. It specifies CASSQDTQGETQYF.

The rearrangement links TRBV28 to TRBJ1-5, with D perhaps TRBD1 (5 bases). The CDR3 sequence is 17 residues long. Trimming took 1 base from V and 2 from J, leaving 15 bases between them. Germline values: CDR1 MDHEN, CDR2 SYDVKM. The CDR3 spells CASSLYARGWGNQPQHF. The CDR3 bases are TGTGCCAGCAGTTTATATGCAAGGGGATGGGGCAATCAGCCCCAGCATTTT.

The chain couples TRBV7-9 to TRBJ2-3; D remains unclear. Germline V gene data show CDR1 as SEHNR and CDR2 as FQNEAQ (reference sequence). This CDR3 region has 10 residues. With 5 bases removed from V and 13 bases from J, the gap between germline ends came to 10 bases. CDR3: CASSHEKKYF. The CDR3, as DNA: TGTGCCAGCAGCCACGAAAAGAAGTATTTT.

The V and J genes are TRBV7-9 and TRBJ2-3, with TRBD2 matching over 8 bases. From germline, CDR1 is SEHNR and CDR2 FQNEAQ (reference sequence). The V and J ends lost 5 bases and 1 base, in that order; junction bases with no gene match: 5. There are 15 residues in the CDR3. The CDR3 sequence is CASSRREGGTDTQYF. The CDR3 nucleotides are TGTGCCAGCAGCCGTCGGGAGGGAGGCACAGATACGCAGTATTTT. The full variable domain, in which reference TRBV7-9 and TRBJ2-3 provide the parts outside the CDR3, is DTGVSQNPRHKITKRGQNVTFRCDPISEHNRLYWYRQTLGQGPEFLTYFQNEAQLEKSRLLSDRFSAERPKGSFSTLEIQRTEQGDSAMYLCASSRREGGTDTQYFGPGTRLTVL.

The chain carries TRBV9 and TRBJ2-7; 10 bases fit TRBD2. V dropped 0 bases and J dropped 5; count of bases not matched to a gene: 5. The CDR3 is 15 residues long. Germline V gives CDR1 SGDLS, CDR2 YYNGEE. The CDR3 nucleotides are TGTGCCAGCAGCGTAGGGGAGCGGGAGGGGGACGAGCAGTACTTC. It translates to CASSVGEREGDEQYF.

The chain recombines TRBV7-9 with TRBJ2-7; 8 nucleotides match TRBD2. The CDR3 is 17 amino acids. Looked up from germline, CDR1 is SEHNR and CDR2 is FQNEAQ (reference sequence). Trimming at V came to 2 bases and at J to 4 bases, leaving 13 bases not matched to a gene. The CDR3 DNA reads TGTGCCAGCAGCTTATTAGCTTCAAGCGGGAGATGGTACGAGCAGTACTTC. This codes for CASSLLASSGRWYEQYF. Full variable domain (outside the CDR3, taken from reference TRBV7-9 and TRBJ2-7): DTGVSQNPRHKITKRGQNVTFRCDPISEHNRLYWYRQTLGQGPEFLTYFQNEAQLEKSRLLSDRFSAERPKGSFSTLEIQRTEQGDSAMYLCASSLLASSGRWYEQYFGPGTRLTVT.

This rearrangement joins TRBV7-2 to TRBJ2-7, with D possibly TRBD1 on 7 matching bases. CDR1 and CDR2 (germline): SGHTA, FQGNSA. V lost 5 bases and J 3 bases, leaving 29 bases between the germline ends. The CDR3 totals 19 residues. CDR3 amino acids: CASSTGRSSWQGVHYEQYF. DNA of the CDR3: TGTGCCAGCAGCACCGGGAGATCAAGCTGGCAGGGGGTGCACTACGAGCAGTACTTC.

The V call is TRBV7-2, the J call TRBJ2-2; 14 nucleotides line up with TRBD2. The CDR3 runs 18 residues. CDR1 is SGHTA, CDR2 FQGNSA, per germline. V lost 5 bases and J lost 7; bases outside the gene matches: 12. CDR3 sequence: CASSQGLAGGPLGGELFF. CDR3 coding DNA: TGTGCCAGCAGCCAAGGACTAGCGGGAGGCCCCCTGGGCGGGGAGCTGTTTTTT.

The table lists this clone with a count of one. The V call is TRBV25-1, the J call TRBJ1-2; TRBD1 is a possible D gene (5 bases). The V end lost 3 bases, the J end lost 3 bases, and 8 bases lay between the germline ends. From germline, CDR1 is MGHDK and CDR2 SYGVNS. This CDR3 has 13 residues. CDR3 residues: CASSDRGHYGYTF. In nucleotides, the CDR3 is TGTGCCAGCAGTGATAGGGGTCACTATGGCTACACCTTC.

The chain has TRBV7-3 and TRBJ2-1, with D perhaps matching TRBD1 (5 bases). Germline assignment: CDR1 SGHTA and CDR2 FQGTGA. V gave up 2 bases and J gave up 6 bases, with 11 bases separating them. The CDR3 runs to 14 residues. CDR3 residues: CASSLPGYGNEQFF. The CDR3 DNA follows: TGTGCCAGCAGCTTACCAGGGTATGGCAATGAGCAGTTCTTC. The full variable domain, in which reference TRBV7-3 and TRBJ2-1 provide the parts outside the CDR3, is GAGVSQTPSNKVTEKGKYVELRCDPISGHTALYWYRQSLGQGPEFLIYFQGTGAADDSGLPNDRFFAVRPEGSVSTLKIQRTERGDSAVYLCASSLPGYGNEQFFGPGTRLTVL.

CDR3 residues: CASRLAGGPPDTQYF. For the CDR3, the DNA is TGTGCCAGCAGGCTAGCGGGAGGGCCCCCAGATACGCAGTATTTT. The chain couples TRBV6-5 to TRBJ2-3; 12 nucleotides match TRBD2. V gave up 6 bases and J gave up 4 bases; unmatched junction bases: 5. There are 15 residues in the CDR3. The germline V gene encodes CDR1 MNHEY and CDR2 SVGAGI.

J is TRBJ2-7 and V is TRBV9, with TRBD1 matching 7 bases. Germline V gene data show CDR1 as SGDLS and CDR2 as YYNGEE. Trimming cost V 2 bases and J 0 bases; bases outside gene matches: 2. This CDR3 is built from 14 residues. The CDR3 sequence is CASSVDRSSYEQYF. The CDR3 region has the DNA TGTGCCAGCAGCGTGGACAGGAGCTCCTACGAGCAGTACTTC.

V is TRBV11-3 and J is TRBJ2-5; D perhaps matches TRBD2 (7 bases). Germline V gene lookup returns CDR1 SGHNT and CDR2 YENEEA. The CDR3 runs 14 residues. The V end lost 2 bases, the J end lost 4 bases, and 11 bases lay between the germline ends. The chain's CDR3 is CASSLRGAGETQYF. CDR3 sequence (DNA): TGTGCCAGCAGCTTACGGGGGGCCGGAGAGACCCAGTACTTC.

V is TRBV27 and J is TRBJ2-3; 8 bases are a match to TRBD2. The CDR3 consists of 16 residues. The ends lost 5 bases at V and 0 bases at J; junction bases unmatched: 7. Germline CDR1 is MNHEY and CDR2 is SMNVEV (reference sequence). The CDR3 DNA follows: TGTGCCAGCAGTACGTGGACTAGCCCGAGCACAGATACGCAGTATTTT. Translation gives CASSTWTSPSTDTQYF.

The CDR3 DNA follows: TGTGCCAGCAGTGGACTAGCGGGAGGGGCCGGGGAGCTGTTTTTT. Amino acid sequence: CASSGLAGGAGELFF. The chain carries TRBV6-5 and TRBJ2-2; TRBD2 matches at 15 bases. The CDR3 runs to 15 residues. Looked up from germline, CDR1 is MNHEY and CDR2 is SVGAGI. The V segment lost 5 bases and the J segment 6 bases; nucleotides outside the gene matches: 1.

V is TRBV15 and J is TRBJ1-1; TRBD1 agrees at 8 bases. CDR1 is LNHNV and CDR2 is YYDKDF in the germline V gene (reference sequence). The CDR3 is 13 amino acids. J was trimmed by 4 bases and V by 3 bases; bases with no gene match: 1. CDR3 loop: CATSRDRVTEAFF. CDR3 bases: TGTGCCACCAGCAGGGACAGGGTCACTGAAGCTTTCTTT.